The 15 T cell receptor beta chains reported below all come from one sample, sequenced in a study of cytomegalovirus exposure and HLA in healthy donors. PCR was performed using 60 Vbeta and 13 Jbeta primers. Clones were sequenced by immunoSEQ multiplex PCR, and TCRdb holds only the in-frame ones, with some missing. The data contain tens of thousands of clones, 67% of them singletons. Sequenced input: PBMCs. Every receptor here comes from a man younger than 40 in good health and CMV-seronegative.

This clone was observed a few times. This chain joins TRBV9 and TRBJ1-3, with D possibly matching TRBD1 (6 bases). The CDR3 covers 17 residues. The germline CDR1 and CDR2 sequences are SGDLS and YYNGEE. V shed 4 bases and J shed 0 bases, with 17 bases lying between them. The DNA for the CDR3 is TGTGCCAGCAGCTTCCTGCCAGGGGTTAGCTCTGGAAACACCATATATTTT. Translation gives CASSFLPGVSSGNTIYF.

This rearrangement joins TRBV6-5 to TRBJ2-7; no firm D call. This CDR3 is built from 11 residues. V shed 0 bases and J shed 7 bases, with 4 bases lying between them. CDR1 is MNHEY and CDR2 is SVGAGI in the germline V gene. The CDR3 reads CASSYSGEQYF. CDR3 DNA sequence: TGTGCCAGCAGTTACTCCGGGGAGCAGTACTTC.

The V call is TRBV29-1, the J call TRBJ2-5, with D possibly matching TRBD1 (5 bases). The end of the DNA is better explained by TRBJ2-7, so the J call may be wrong. The CDR3 runs to 13 residues. Germline V CDR1 and CDR2: SQVTM, ANQGSEA. In DNA form, the CDR3 reads TGCAGCGTTCGGTCCCAGGGAAGCTACGAGCAGTACTTC. It specifies CSVRSQGSYEQYF.

This chain joins TRBV19 and TRBJ1-2, with D possibly TRBD1 on 5 matching bases. Trimming stripped 3 bases from V and 0 bases from J, with 11 bases between. Germline V gene sequence: CDR1 LNHDA, CDR2 SQIVND (reference sequence). This CDR3 is 15 amino acids long. CDR3 residues: CASSIAQGPNYGYTF. Written as DNA, the CDR3 is TGTGCCAGTAGTATCGCCCAGGGCCCTAACTATGGCTACACCTTC. The full variable domain, rest sourced from reference TRBV19 and TRBJ1-2, is DGGITQSPKYLFRKEGQNVTLSCEQNLNHDAMYWYRQDPGQGLRLIYYSQIVNDFQKGDIAEGYSVSREKKESFPLTVTSAQKNPTAFYLCASSIAQGPNYGYTFGSGTRLTVV.

The V call is TRBV6-6, the J call TRBJ2-7, with 10 bases fitting TRBD1. The germline V gene encodes CDR1 MNHNY and CDR2 SVGAGI (reference sequence). The V segment lost 5 bases and the J segment 5 bases; nucleotides outside the gene matches: 6. The CDR3 is 14 amino acids. The CDR3, as DNA: TGTGCCAGCAGTCATGGACAGGGGGGAAACGAGCAGTACTTC. It encodes CASSHGQGGNEQYF.

This clone was detected only a few times. The chain is built from TRBV27 and TRBJ2-5; tentatively, D is TRBD2 (5 bases). This CDR3 has 15 residues. The germline V gene encodes CDR1 MNHEY and CDR2 SMNVEV (reference sequence). With 2 bases removed from V and 1 base from J, the gap between germline ends came to 11 bases. CDR3 sequence: CASSLDPSRQETQYF. The CDR3 DNA reads TGTGCCAGCAGTTTAGATCCTAGCCGCCAAGAGACCCAGTACTTC.

The J gene is TRBJ1-1, the V gene TRBV20-1; 7 bases map to TRBD1. The V segment lost 3 bases and the J segment 7 bases; nucleotides outside the gene matches: 2. The CDR3 runs 11 residues. The germline V gene has CDR1 DFQATT and CDR2 SNEGSKA (reference sequence). CDR3 protein: CSARTGFEAFF. The CDR3 coding sequence is TGCAGTGCTAGGACAGGGTTTGAAGCTTTCTTT.

The chain is built from TRBV30 and TRBJ1-2; 8 positions agree with TRBD1. Germline trimming cut 7 bases from V and 4 bases from J; bases unmatched to any gene: 5. The germline V gene encodes CDR1 GTSNPN and CDR2 SVGIG (reference sequence). This CDR3 has 12 amino acids. As DNA, the CDR3 is TGTGCCTCGGACAGGGAGGGCTATGGCTACACCTTC. It specifies CASDREGYGYTF.

The chain joins TRBV7-8 to TRBJ1-2; maybe TRBD1 (5 bases). The CDR3 has 15 amino acids. The V gene lost 0 bases and the J gene lost 7 bases, with 15 bases spanning the gap. In germline, CDR1 is SGHVS, CDR2 FQNEAQ. The CDR3 nucleotides are TGTGCCAGCAGCTTAGCCCGCGGGGGAGATGGTGGCTACACCTTC. Translation gives CASSLARGGDGGYTF.

The chain joins TRBV7-2 to TRBJ2-7, with D possibly TRBD2 on 5 matching bases. This CDR3 region has 16 residues. V was trimmed by 5 bases and J by 4 bases, leaving 21 bases between them. From germline, CDR1 is SGHTA and CDR2 FQGNSA. The CDR3 loop reads CASSPRLAAPTYEQYF. In DNA form, the CDR3 reads TGTGCCAGCAGCCCCAGGCTAGCAGCCCCTACTTACGAGCAGTACTTC.

The chain has TRBV6-6 and TRBJ2-5; possible D gene TRBD1, 5 bases. CDR3 length equals 15 residues. The V end lost 7 bases, the J end lost 1 base, and 16 bases lay between the germline ends. From germline, CDR1 is MNHNY and CDR2 SVGAGI (reference sequence). The DNA of the CDR3 is TGTGCCAGCACCCACTTTCTGGGGCTCCAAGAGACCCAGTACTTC. This translates into CASTHFLGLQETQYF.

This clone was seen more than once but under ten times. This is likely an artifact of a read error, given a far larger clone one base away. The J gene is TRBJ1-1, the V gene TRBV6-6, with 8 bases lining up with TRBD1. V dropped 4 bases and J dropped 8; count of bases not matched to a gene: 9. The CDR3 is 14 amino acids. Germline CDR1 MNHNY, CDR2 SVGAGI (reference sequence). CDR3 sequence: CASSSIVDRGEAFF. In DNA, the CDR3 is TGTGCCAGCAGTTCCATCGTTGACAGGGGCGAAGCTTTCTTT.

The chain carries TRBV9 and TRBJ1-1, with 9 bases aligning to TRBD1. CDR1 SGDLS and CDR2 YYNGEE come from the germline V gene. Unmatched junction bases numbered 6, after V lost 4 bases and J lost 5 bases. The length of the CDR3 is 14 residues. The DNA for the CDR3 is TGTGCCAGCAGCTGGACAGGGGCAGATACTGAAGCTTTCTTT. It yields the protein CASSWTGADTEAFF.

This clone was seen more than once but under ten times. This sequence joins TRBV5-6 and TRBJ1-5, with D possibly being TRBD1 (6 bases). Per the germline V gene, CDR1 is SGHDT and CDR2 is YYEEEE. Trimming stripped 2 bases from V and 3 bases from J, with 9 bases between. The CDR3 loop spans 14 amino acids. Here the CDR3 reads CASSLQGFNQPQHF. CDR3 sequence (DNA): TGTGCCAGCAGCTTACAGGGTTTCAATCAGCCCCAGCATTTT.

The chain combines TRBV23-1 with TRBJ2-3; D is perhaps TRBD1 (6 bases). TRBV23-1 is annotated as an ORF whose role is uncertain. This CDR3 spans 13 amino acids. V was shortened by 8 bases and J by 0 bases, with 9 bases between the two germline ends. DNA of the CDR3: TGCGCCAGCGGGACAACTAGCACAGATACGCAGTATTTT. This encodes CASGTTSTDTQYF.